This T cell receptor (beta chain) appears in the sequencing data of a study of T cell repertoires in cytomegalovirus infection. Study overall: Alongside well-studied HLA-B-restricted CMV epitopes, recently identified HLA-C-restricted CMV epitopes were also used.

TCRdb called the reads again in MiXCR, with one record for every CDR3 protein. The table shows 800,000 to 950,000 distinct CDR3 sequences, with less than 35% occurring only once. V lost 6 bases, J lost 8 bases, and 10 bases lay in between. CDR3 length equals 11 residues. Per germline, CDR1 WSHSY and CDR2 SAAADI. Study results and limitations: HLA-C-restricted CMV-specific TCR beta clonotypes prevailed in the ex vivo response. The study identified carriers of CMV plus the relevant HLA from cumulative public TCR beta family frequency.

On this clonotype itself: No antigen is known for it.

This receptor was obtained from a human donor in good health (CMV status not recorded). Some clones in this sample may be carry-over from other donors' samples. The chain couples TRBV10-2 to TRBJ1-2; weak D call: TRBD1 (5 bases). The sequences come from cultured CD8+ T cells from PBMCs, collected from culture after CMV antigen stimulation. DNA for the CDR3: TGCGCCAGCAGGGCAGGGCGCGGCTACACCTTC. It codes for CASRAGRGYTF.